The 32 T cell receptor beta chains listed next were all sequenced from one sample in a study of cytotoxic CD8 clonotypes in ibrutinib-treated CLL. This table comes from immunoSEQ multiplex PCR, and its TCRdb copy is limited to in-frame clones, with some not included. The sample includes 6,500 to 9,000 clones, 60% to 75% of them seen just once. Sequenced material: PBMCs, taken before ibrutinib treatment. These receptors were obtained from a human donor with chronic lymphocytic leukemia.

The chain employs TRBV5-5 and TRBJ2-1; 9 positions match TRBD2. Losses at the gene ends were 5 bases for V and 10 bases for J; bases not matched to a gene: 4. CDR3 length: 12 residues. The germline CDR1 and CDR2 sequences are SGHKS and YYEKEE (reference sequence). The CDR3 DNA reads TGTGCCAGCAGTCCCCTAGCGGGGGAGCAGTTCTTC. Translation: CASSPLAGEQFF.

This chain joins TRBV10-3 and TRBJ2-2; possibly TRBD1 for D (6 bases). CDR3 length: 15 amino acids. Trimming left V 6 bases short and J 1 base short, with 12 bases between. Germline CDR1 ENHRY, CDR2 SYGVKD. In DNA form, the CDR3 reads TGTGCCATCAGGGGACACCAGAGGAACACCGGGGAGCTGTTTTTT. Its protein is CAIRGHQRNTGELFF.

V and J are TRBV29-1 and TRBJ2-5; 7 bases fit TRBD1. The CDR3 is 11 residues long. Germline trimming cut 7 bases from V and 5 bases from J; bases unmatched to any gene: 4. The germline CDR1 and CDR2 sequences are SQVTM and ANQGSEA. The CDR3 coding sequence is TGCAGCGCAGGGACAGTGGAGACCCAGTACTTC. Translating it yields CSAGTVETQYF.

J is TRBJ2-3 and V is TRBV7-3; D gene ambiguous. V was cut by 5 bases and J by 3 bases, with 6 bases left in between. The CDR3 covers 12 residues. The germline gives CDR1 SGHTA, CDR2 FQGTGA. The DNA for the CDR3 is TGTGCCAGCAGCCTGGGGACAGATACGCAGTATTTT. Its translation is CASSLGTDTQYF.

The chain uses TRBV21-1 and TRBJ1-1; TRBD1 is the table's D call, not checked against the DNA. TRBV21-1 is a recognized pseudogene. This CDR3 is 13 amino acids long. The CDR3 is CASRGQGGAEAFF. CDR3 nucleotide sequence: TGTGCCAGCAGGGGACAGGGAGGAGCTGAAGCTTTCTTT.

The V and J genes are TRBV11-2 and TRBJ2-6; D uncertain. Per germline, CDR1 SGHAT and CDR2 FQNNGV. Trimming took off 5 bases at V and 0 bases at J, with 8 bases between the two ends. The CDR3 is made up of 15 amino acids. The CDR3 protein is CASSPLSSGANVLTF. The CDR3 DNA reads as TGTGCCAGCAGCCCCCTCTCCTCTGGGGCCAACGTCCTGACTTTC.

This chain joins TRBV28 and TRBJ2-2; TRBD1 aligns across 8 bases. Germline V CDR1 and CDR2: MDHEN, SYDVKM. This CDR3 spans 15 amino acids. J was trimmed by 2 bases and V by 6 bases; bases with no gene match: 5. DNA for the CDR3: TGTGCCAGCAGACCGGGACAGGAAAACACCGGGGAGCTGTTTTTT. It translates to CASRPGQENTGELFF.

V is TRBV28 and J is TRBJ1-2; D might be TRBD1 (5 bases). Germline V lookup: CDR1 MDHEN, CDR2 SYDVKM. The CDR3 extends over 14 amino acids. Trimming left V 5 bases short and J 5 bases short, with 15 bases between. As DNA, the CDR3 is TGTGCCAGCAGTATACCGACAGATACGTATGGCTACACCTTC. As protein: CASSIPTDTYGYTF.

This clone was seen a few times. J is TRBJ1-1 and V is TRBV4-1; D not certain. CDR1 MGHRA and CDR2 YSYEKL come from the germline V gene. The CDR3 totals 14 residues. Trimming removed 0 bases at V and 10 bases at J, with 15 bases between. CDR3: CASSQEELAGGAFF. For the CDR3, the DNA is TGCGCCAGCAGCCAAGAAGAATTAGCCGGTGGAGCTTTCTTT.

This clone came up a few times. The chain recombines TRBV4-2 with TRBJ2-2; D remains ambiguous. The CDR3 is 14 residues long. The V end was cut by 0 bases, the J end by 3 bases, with 5 bases between. In germline, CDR1 is LGHNA, CDR2 YNFKEQ. The CDR3 reads CASSQEQYTGELFF. In DNA form, the CDR3 reads TGTGCCAGCAGCCAAGAGCAGTACACCGGGGAGCTGTTTTTT.

Judged by abundance, this clone is large. The chain is built from TRBV10-3 and TRBJ2-2, with 8 bases that match TRBD2. CDR3 length equals 15 residues. The V gene's germline CDR1 is ENHRY and CDR2 SYGVKD. J was trimmed by 1 base and V by 8 bases; bases with no gene match: 6. The CDR3 loop reads CAIQSSGGNTGELFF. CDR3 DNA: TGTGCCATCCAGAGCAGCGGGGGGAACACCGGGGAGCTGTTTTTT.

Here the CDR3 DNA reads TGTGCCAGCAGTGTCCCTAGGGCAGGGGGTACCAACTATGGCTACACCTTC. Translated: CASSVPRAGGTNYGYTF. The rearrangement links TRBV6-1 to TRBJ1-2, with TRBD1 matching 7 bases. After removal of 4 bases from V and 2 bases from J, the junction contained 13 bases not matched to a gene. Germline loops: CDR1 MNHNS, CDR2 SASEGT. CDR3 size: 17 residues.

The rearrangement joins TRBV27 to TRBJ1-1; no clear D. The ends were cut back, 3 bases at V and 5 bases at J, with 13 bases in the middle. This CDR3 contains 14 residues. Germline V CDR1 and CDR2: MNHEY, SMNVEV (reference sequence). The CDR3 sequence: CASSLAGVGTEAFF. CDR3 DNA sequence: TGTGCCAGCAGTTTGGCTGGGGTTGGTACTGAAGCTTTCTTT.

This chain uses TRBV21-1 with TRBJ1-4; TRBD1 is the table's D call and was not checked against the DNA. TRBV21-1 is deemed a pseudogene. The CDR3 is 11 amino acids. CDR3 DNA sequence: TGTGCCAGCAGCTCACCGGACAGGTGGTTTTTT. It yields the protein CASSSPDRWFF.

This CDR3 reads CASKGQGGTDTQYF. The DNA for the CDR3 is TGTGCCAGCAAGGGACAGGGGGGGACAGATACGCAGTATTTT. The J gene is TRBJ2-3, the V gene TRBV2, with TRBD1 matching over 11 bases. This CDR3 spans 14 amino acids. With 7 bases clipped from V and 3 bases from J, the junction kept 3 bases outside the gene matches. From germline, CDR1 is SNHLY and CDR2 FYNNEI.

The CDR3 spells CASSLDLNTEAFF. CDR3 DNA sequence: TGTGCCAGCAGCTTGGACTTGAACACTGAAGCTTTCTTT. The chain uses TRBV5-6 and TRBJ1-1, with D unresolved. The germline CDR1 and CDR2 sequences are SGHDT and YYEEEE. The length of the CDR3 is 13 residues. Between the trimmed V and J ends, which lost 0 bases and 0 bases, there was a span of 3 bases.

The rearrangement joins TRBV19 to TRBJ1-5; possible D gene TRBD1, 6 bases. The CDR3 contains 16 residues. The V gene's germline CDR1 is LNHDA and CDR2 SQIVND (reference sequence). The V gene lost 1 base and the J gene lost 4 bases, with 14 bases spanning the gap. Written as DNA, the CDR3 is TGTGCCAGTAGTATAGTTGACCAGGGGAGGAATCAGCCCCAGCATTTT. Its protein product is CASSIVDQGRNQPQHF.

V usage is TRBV27 and J usage is TRBJ2-3; a weak D match, TRBD1 (6 bases). The CDR3 loop spans 13 amino acids. The V end was cut by 5 bases, the J end by 11 bases, with 17 bases between. Germline CDR1 reads MNHEY; CDR2 reads SMNVEV (reference sequence). CDR3 sequence reads: CASSAQTGKGQYF. The CDR3 coding sequence is TGTGCCAGCAGTGCCCAAACAGGGAAGGGGCAGTATTTT.

The V and J genes are TRBV7-9 and TRBJ2-2; no reliable D call. V was cut by 1 base and J by 4 bases, with 10 bases left in between. This CDR3 has 15 residues. Germline lookup yields CDR1 SEHNR and CDR2 FQNEAQ (reference sequence). The CDR3 region has the DNA TGTGCCAGCAGCTTAGGCTCAGGAAGCACCGGGGAGCTGTTTTTT. It codes for CASSLGSGSTGELFF.

This clone was counted only a few times. The V gene is TRBV29-1, the J gene TRBJ2-7; no clear D. From germline, CDR1 is SQVTM and CDR2 ANQGSEA. Trimming took off 0 bases at V and 2 bases at J, with 8 bases between the two ends. The CDR3 is 13 amino acids. The CDR3: CSVEDWRTYEQYF. In DNA, the CDR3 is TGCAGCGTTGAAGATTGGAGAACCTACGAGCAGTACTTC.

A single count supports this clone. J is TRBJ2-7 and V is TRBV5-1; tentatively, D is TRBD1 (6 bases). The CDR3 consists of 13 residues. Germline CDR1 reads SGHRS; CDR2 reads YFSETQ. The V gene lost 0 bases and the J gene lost 6 bases, with 10 bases spanning the gap. The CDR3: CASSLEGELEQYF. CDR3 nucleotides: TGCGCCAGCAGCTTGGAGGGGGAGCTCGAGCAGTACTTC.

The chain couples TRBV10-3 to TRBJ1-1, with TRBD1 matching 9 bases. V was pared by 4 bases and J by 5 bases, with 2 bases of the junction left unmatched. The CDR3 spans 13 residues. Germline values: CDR1 ENHRY, CDR2 SYGVKD. The chain's CDR3 is CAISGTGVTEAFF. CDR3 nucleotides: TGTGCCATCAGTGGGACAGGGGTTACTGAAGCTTTCTTT.

This clone is categorized as medium-sized. The chain is built from TRBV5-4 and TRBJ2-1; D remains unclear. Germline V gives CDR1 SGHNT, CDR2 YYREEE (reference sequence). This CDR3 is 12 amino acids long. Trimming left V 0 bases short and J 7 bases short, with 5 bases between. CDR3 DNA sequence: TGTGCCAGCAGCTTGGACCAAAATGAGCAGTTCTTC. Translating gives CASSLDQNEQFF.

A few counts support this clone. V is TRBV7-9 and J is TRBJ2-3; no definite D call. The V end was cut by 3 bases, the J end by 0 bases, with 10 bases between. The CDR3 has 15 amino acids. Per germline, CDR1 SEHNR and CDR2 FQNEAQ (reference sequence). This chain's CDR3 is CASSFDLTSTDTQYF. CDR3 DNA: TGTGCCAGCAGCTTCGATCTTACTAGCACAGATACGCAGTATTTT.

The chain is built from TRBV10-3 and TRBJ1-3; TRBD1 is a possible D gene (6 bases). The CDR3 totals 15 residues. Germline V lookup: CDR1 ENHRY, CDR2 SYGVKD. The germline V and J ends were trimmed by 5 bases and 0 bases, with 11 bases remaining between them. This chain's CDR3 is CAISPRTASGNTIYF. For the CDR3, the DNA is TGTGCCATCAGTCCCCGGACAGCCTCTGGAAACACCATATATTTT.

The rearrangement joins TRBV7-9 to TRBJ2-1; D is perhaps TRBD1 (6 bases). CDR1 and CDR2 from the germline V gene are SEHNR and FQNEAQ (reference sequence). The CDR3 is 12 residues long. V was clipped by 5 bases and J by 9 bases, with 11 bases between them. In DNA form, the CDR3 reads TGTGCCAGCAGCCTTCGGGACACTGAGCAGTTCTTC. Its translation: CASSLRDTEQFF.

This clone came up a few times. The chain is built from TRBV9 and TRBJ2-1, with 9 nucleotides matching TRBD2. The CDR3 totals 16 residues. CDR1 SGDLS and CDR2 YYNGEE come from the germline V gene. Germline trimming cut 4 bases from V and 1 base from J; bases unmatched to any gene: 6. The CDR3 DNA follows: TGTGCCAGCAGCCCACGACTAGCGGTTTCCTACAATGAGCAGTTCTTC. Protein: CASSPRLAVSYNEQFF.

The V call is TRBV11-3, the J call TRBJ2-1; possibly TRBD2 for D (6 bases). The CDR3 has 16 residues. Per germline, CDR1 SGHNT and CDR2 YENEEA. The V end lost 5 bases, the J end lost 0 bases, and 14 bases lay between the germline ends. CDR3: CASSDRLSGSYNEQFF. As DNA, the CDR3 is TGTGCCAGCAGCGATAGACTTAGCGGCTCCTACAATGAGCAGTTCTTC.

The chain carries TRBV2 and TRBJ1-4; D uncertain. V lost 7 bases, J lost 7 bases, and 13 bases lay in between. CDR1 is SNHLY, CDR2 FYNNEI, per germline. This CDR3 is built from 13 residues. For the CDR3, the DNA is TGTGCCAGCACGGAAAACCTGGGTGAAAAACTGTTTTTT. Encoded protein: CASTENLGEKLFF.

The J gene is TRBJ2-7, the V gene TRBV5-6, with D possibly TRBD2 on 6 matching bases. Germline CDR1 reads SGHDT; CDR2 reads YYEEEE. The CDR3 spans 14 residues. The germline V and J ends were trimmed by 3 bases and 0 bases, with 10 bases remaining between them. The CDR3 sequence is CASSSAGGSYEQYF. CDR3 nucleotides: TGTGCCAGCAGCTCGGCCGGGGGCTCCTACGAGCAGTACTTC.

This clone turned up a few times. This chain joins TRBV5-6 and TRBJ2-7; 10 bases fit TRBD1. This CDR3 is built from 15 residues. Trimming removed 4 bases from V and 2 bases from J; junction bases left unmatched: 6. Germline CDR1 and CDR2: SGHDT and YYEEEE. CDR3 protein: CASSRSGQGAYEQYF. The CDR3 bases are TGTGCCAGCAGCCGTTCAGGACAGGGGGCCTACGAGCAGTACTTC. Variable domain in full (rest from reference TRBV5-6 and TRBJ2-7): DAGVTQSPTHLIKTRGQQVTLRCSPKSGHDTVSWYQQALGQGPQFIFQYYEEEERQRGNFPDRFSGHQFPNYSSELNVNALLLGDSALYLCASSRSGQGAYEQYFGPGTRLTVT.

The chain uses TRBV4-1 and TRBJ1-1; no clear D gene. In germline, CDR1 is MGHRA, CDR2 YSYEKL. The CDR3 is made up of 17 amino acids. The V end lost 0 bases, the J end lost 0 bases, and 14 bases lay between the germline ends. Written as DNA, the CDR3 is TGCGCCAGCAGCCAAGATTTGTCAAACGTTCTGAACACTGAAGCTTTCTTT. As protein: CASSQDLSNVLNTEAFF.